The sequence of this T cell receptor beta chain was determined in a study of identical twins. Notes on the study in general: Partial confounding of zero-insertion analyses by invariant MAIT and iNKT cells was possible. In beta out-of-frame sequences, the excess sharing between twins was weaker. Cord blood beta clonotypes present at high abundance carried fewer insertions; no such pattern appeared in memory repertoires.

Looked up from germline, CDR1 is SGHTA and CDR2 is FQGNSA. The V end was cut by 6 bases, the J end by 2 bases, with 13 bases between. The CDR3 has 14 amino acids. This clonotype has just a few counts. No antigen is known for it. Template switching introduced a universal primer site, and the cDNA bore unique molecular identifiers. TCRdb called the 5' RACE reads again in MiXCR, with one record for every CDR3 protein. This sample has 1.5 million to 2 million distinct CDR3 sequences, with around 33% found just once. The V gene is TRBV7-2, the J gene TRBJ1-2; tentative D call: TRBD1 (6 bases). The origin of this receptor is a newborn girl in good health. The source material was cord blood. The CDR3 here is CASSLKGQNYGYTF. The DNA for the CDR3 is TGTGCCAGCAGTTTAAAAGGACAGAACTATGGCTACACCTTC. Variable domain in full (rest from reference TRBV7-2 and TRBJ1-2): GAGVSQSPSNKVTEKGKDVELRCDPISGHTALYWYRQSLGQGLEFLIYFQGNSAPDKSGLPSDRFSAERTGGSVSTLTIQRTQQEDSAVYLCASSLKGQNYGYTFGSGTRLTVV.